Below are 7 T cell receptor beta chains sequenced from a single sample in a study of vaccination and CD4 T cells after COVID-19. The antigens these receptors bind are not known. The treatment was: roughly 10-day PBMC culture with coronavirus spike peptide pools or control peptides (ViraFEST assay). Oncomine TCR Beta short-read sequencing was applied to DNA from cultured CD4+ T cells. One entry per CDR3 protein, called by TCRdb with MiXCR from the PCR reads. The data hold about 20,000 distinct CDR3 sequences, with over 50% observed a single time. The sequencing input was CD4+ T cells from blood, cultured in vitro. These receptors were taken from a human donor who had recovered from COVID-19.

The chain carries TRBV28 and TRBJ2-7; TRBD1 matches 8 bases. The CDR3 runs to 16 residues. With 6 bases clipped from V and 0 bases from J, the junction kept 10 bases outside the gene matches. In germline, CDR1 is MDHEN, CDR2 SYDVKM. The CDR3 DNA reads TGTGCCAGCAGCACCCGGGACAGGAAGTTCTCCTACGAGCAGTACTTC. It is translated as CASSTRDRKFSYEQYF.

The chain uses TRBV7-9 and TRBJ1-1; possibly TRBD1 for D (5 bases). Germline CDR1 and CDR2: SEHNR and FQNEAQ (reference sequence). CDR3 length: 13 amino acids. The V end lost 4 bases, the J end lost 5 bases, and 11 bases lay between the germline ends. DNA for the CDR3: TGTGCCAGCAGCTCAGCCGGGACGACTGAAGCTTTCTTT. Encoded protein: CASSSAGTTEAFF.

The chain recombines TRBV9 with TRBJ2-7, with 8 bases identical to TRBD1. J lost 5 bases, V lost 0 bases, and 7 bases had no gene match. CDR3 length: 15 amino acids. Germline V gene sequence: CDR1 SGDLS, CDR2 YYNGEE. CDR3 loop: CASSVAKTGVDEQYF. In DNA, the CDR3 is TGTGCCAGCAGCGTAGCTAAGACAGGGGTAGACGAGCAGTACTTC.

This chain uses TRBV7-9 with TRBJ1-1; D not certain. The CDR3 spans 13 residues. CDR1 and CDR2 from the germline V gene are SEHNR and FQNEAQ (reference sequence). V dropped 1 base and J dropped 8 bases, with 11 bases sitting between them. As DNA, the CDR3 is TGTGCCAGCAGCTTAGGTTCTGGACTCGAAGCTTTCTTT. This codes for CASSLGSGLEAFF. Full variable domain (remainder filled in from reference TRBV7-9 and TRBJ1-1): DTGVSQNPRHKITKRGQNVTFRCDPISEHNRLYWYRQTLGQGPEFLTYFQNEAQLEKSRLLSDRFSAERPKGSFSTLEIQRTEQGDSAMYLCASSLGSGLEAFFGQGTRLTVV.

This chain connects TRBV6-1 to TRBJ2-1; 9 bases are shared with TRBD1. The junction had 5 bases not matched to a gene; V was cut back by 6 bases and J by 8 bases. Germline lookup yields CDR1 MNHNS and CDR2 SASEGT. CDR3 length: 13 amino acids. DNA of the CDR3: TGTGCCAGCAGAACAGGGGGCGCGGATGAGCAGTTCTTC. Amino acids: CASRTGGADEQFF.

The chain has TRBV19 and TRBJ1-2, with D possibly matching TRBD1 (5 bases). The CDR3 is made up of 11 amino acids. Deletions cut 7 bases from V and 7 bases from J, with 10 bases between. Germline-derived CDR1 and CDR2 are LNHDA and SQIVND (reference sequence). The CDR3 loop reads CASNRDGGYTF. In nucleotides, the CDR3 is TGTGCCAGTAACCGGGACGGTGGCTACACCTTC. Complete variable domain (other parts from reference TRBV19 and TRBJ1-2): DGGITQSPKYLFRKEGQNVTLSCEQNLNHDAMYWYRQDPGQGLRLIYYSQIVNDFQKGDIAEGYSVSREKKESFPLTVTSAQKNPTAFYLCASNRDGGYTFGSGTRLTVV.

This CDR3 is CASTDSQETQYF. The CDR3, as DNA: TGTGCCAGCACTGACAGTCAAGAGACCCAGTACTTC. The V gene is TRBV6-2 or TRBV6-3, the J gene TRBJ2-5; D possibly corresponds to TRBD1 (5 bases). The V end lost 7 bases, the J end lost 2 bases, and 8 bases lay between the germline ends. The CDR3 has 12 amino acids. The V gene's germline CDR1 is MNHEY and CDR2 SVGEGT.